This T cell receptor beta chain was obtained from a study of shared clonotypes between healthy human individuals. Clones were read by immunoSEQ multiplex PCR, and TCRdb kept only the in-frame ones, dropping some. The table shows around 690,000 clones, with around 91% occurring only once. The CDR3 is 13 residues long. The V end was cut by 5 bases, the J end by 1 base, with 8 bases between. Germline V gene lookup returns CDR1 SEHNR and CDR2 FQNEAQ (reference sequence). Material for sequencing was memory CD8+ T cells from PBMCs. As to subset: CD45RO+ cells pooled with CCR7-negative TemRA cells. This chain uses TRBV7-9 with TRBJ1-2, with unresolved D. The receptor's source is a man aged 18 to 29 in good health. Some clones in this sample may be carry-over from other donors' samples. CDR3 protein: CASSNRDNYGYTF. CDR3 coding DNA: TGTGCCAGCAGCAACCGGGATAACTATGGCTACACCTTC.